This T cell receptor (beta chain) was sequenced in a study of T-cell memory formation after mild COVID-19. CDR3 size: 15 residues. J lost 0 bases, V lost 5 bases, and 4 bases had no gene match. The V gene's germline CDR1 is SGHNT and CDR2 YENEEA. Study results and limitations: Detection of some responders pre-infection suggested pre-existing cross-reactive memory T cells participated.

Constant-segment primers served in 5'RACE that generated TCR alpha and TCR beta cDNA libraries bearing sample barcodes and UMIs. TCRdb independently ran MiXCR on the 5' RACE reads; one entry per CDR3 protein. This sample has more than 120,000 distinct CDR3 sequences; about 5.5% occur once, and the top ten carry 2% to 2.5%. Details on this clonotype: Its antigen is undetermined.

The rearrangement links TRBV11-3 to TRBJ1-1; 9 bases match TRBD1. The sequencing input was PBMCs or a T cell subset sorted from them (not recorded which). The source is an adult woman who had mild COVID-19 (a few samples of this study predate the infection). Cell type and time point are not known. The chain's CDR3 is CASSERDRVNTEAFF. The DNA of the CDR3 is TGTGCCAGCAGCGAACGGGACAGGGTGAACACTGAAGCTTTCTTT.